This T cell receptor (beta chain) originates from a study of monozygotic twins with inflammatory bowel disease. Germline values: CDR1 LGHNA, CDR2 YSLEER. The CDR3 length is 14 residues. Following a re-call of the 5' RACE reads, TCRdb has one entry per CDR3 protein and lacks DNA. The specimen's table records about 210,000 distinct CDR3 sequences. This chain joins TRBV4-3 and TRBJ1-2; TCRdb proposes TRBD1, but this gene call is untestable without DNA. The sequenced material came from blood. The clonotype originates from a human donor with ulcerative colitis or Crohn's disease, or a healthy co-twin of an affected twin (not recorded which). Here the CDR3 reads CASSLSGTGHGYTF.